These 29 T cell receptor beta chains originate from one sample sequenced in a study of blood T cell repertoires in COVID-19. Sequencing used immunoSEQ multiplex PCR; TCRdb keeps in-frame clones, though not all of them. The sample yields approximately 100,000 clones, approximately 82% seen once. The sequencing input was peripheral blood. The receptors were sampled from an older woman with acute or convalescent COVID-19.

This chain joins TRBV4-3 and TRBJ1-3; weak D call: TRBD1 (6 bases). There are 17 residues in the CDR3. V was trimmed by 0 bases and J by 1 base, leaving 13 bases between them. The germline CDR1 and CDR2 sequences are LGHNA and YSLEER. The CDR3 bases are TGCGCCAGCAGCCAAGATCTTCCAGGGGTTTCTGGAAACACCATATATTTT. This translates into CASSQDLPGVSGNTIYF.

This clone was observed once. The V call is TRBV24-1, the J call TRBJ2-1, with 10 positions matching TRBD2. The V gene's germline CDR1 is KGHDR and CDR2 SFDVKD. The CDR3 consists of 16 residues. V was pared by 4 bases and J by 5 bases, with 7 bases of the junction left unmatched. The chain's CDR3 is CATSETSGVFHNEQFF. CDR3 bases: TGTGCCACCAGTGAAACTAGCGGGGTCTTCCACAATGAGCAGTTCTTC.

The rearrangement joins TRBV9 to TRBJ2-7; 7 positions match TRBD2. CDR3 length: 14 amino acids. The germline CDR1 and CDR2 sequences are SGDLS and YYNGEE. With 4 bases clipped from V and 5 bases from J, the junction kept 9 bases outside the gene matches. CDR3 nucleotide sequence: TGTGCCAGCAGCCTCAGGAAGGGAGGGAACGAGCAGTACTTC. Translation: CASSLRKGGNEQYF.

The J gene is TRBJ2-7, the V gene TRBV9; tentative D call: TRBD2 (5 bases). Deletions cut 0 bases from V and 3 bases from J, with 10 bases between. The CDR3 loop spans 14 amino acids. In germline, CDR1 is SGDLS, CDR2 YYNGEE. CDR3 coding DNA: TGTGCCAGCAGCGTAGGGACTTTGAACTACGAGCAGTACTTC. It encodes CASSVGTLNYEQYF.

V usage is TRBV7-8 and J usage is TRBJ2-1; TRBD2 is a possible D gene (6 bases). V lost 1 base and J 6 bases, leaving 10 bases between the germline ends. The V gene's germline CDR1 is SGHVS and CDR2 FQNEAQ. CDR3 length: 14 residues. CDR3 sequence: CASSLGGAPNEQFF. CDR3 bases: TGTGCCAGCAGCTTAGGCGGGGCCCCCAATGAGCAGTTCTTC. Full variable domain (missing parts from reference TRBV7-8 and TRBJ2-1): GAGVSQSPRYKVAKRGQDVALRCDPISGHVSLFWYQQALGQGPEFLTYFQNEAQLDKSGLPSDRFFAERPEGSVSTLKIQRTQQEDSAVYLCASSLGGAPNEQFFGPGTRLTVL.

This chain uses TRBV12-3 or TRBV12-4 with TRBJ1-2; the D is unclear. The CDR3 covers 13 residues. Trimming left V 7 bases short and J 7 bases short, with 16 bases between. The CDR3 spells CASKFGVVGGYTF. CDR3 DNA: TGTGCCAGCAAATTCGGGGTTGTGGGTGGCTACACCTTC.

The chain uses TRBV7-8 and TRBJ2-1, with 8 bases identical to TRBD2. Trimming cost V 6 bases and J 12 bases; bases outside gene matches: 7. This CDR3 comprises 12 residues. Looked up from germline, CDR1 is SGHVS and CDR2 is FQNEAQ. Here the CDR3 DNA reads TGTGCCAGCAGACCGGGGGGGGAAGTGCAGTTCTTC. It translates to CASRPGGEVQFF.

The rearrangement uses TRBV30 and TRBJ1-6; D is ambiguous. This CDR3 is 19 amino acids long. CDR1 and CDR2 (germline): GTSNPN, SVGIG (reference sequence). V lost 5 bases to trimming and J lost 1 base, with 24 bases between them. CDR3 sequence: CAWSPGLTFGISYNSPLHF. CDR3 DNA sequence: TGTGCCTGGTCCCCCGGACTAACATTCGGTATATCCTATAATTCACCCCTCCACTTT.

J is TRBJ1-2 and V is TRBV28; 10 bases match TRBD1. J lost 8 bases, V lost 6 bases, and 9 bases had no gene match. The CDR3 covers 14 residues. CDR1 and CDR2 from the germline V gene are MDHEN and SYDVKM. CDR3 region: CASSAPGQGWGYTF. The CDR3 DNA reads TGTGCCAGCAGCGCTCCGGGACAGGGGTGGGGCTACACCTTC.

The chain joins TRBV3-1 (or the pseudogene TRBV3-2) to TRBJ2-5; the match to TRBD2 covers 7 bases. V was clipped by 4 bases and J by 4 bases; unmatched bases: 12. Germline loops: CDR1 LGHDT, CDR2 YNNKEL (reference sequence). CDR3 size: 16 residues. CDR3 residues: CASSRRTAGGGETQYF. The DNA of the CDR3 is TGTGCCAGCAGCCGGCGAACCGCTGGGGGGGGAGAGACCCAGTACTTC.

The CDR3 region has the DNA TGTGCCAGCAGCGAAACGAGGACTAGCGGGAGCGGCAATGAGCAGTTCTTC. As protein: CASSETRTSGSGNEQFF. This chain uses TRBV5-6 with TRBJ2-1, with TRBD2 matching over 13 bases. Losses at the gene ends were 4 bases for V and 6 bases for J; bases not matched to a gene: 10. This CDR3 is built from 17 residues. CDR1 SGHDT and CDR2 YYEEEE come from the germline V gene. The full variable domain, with the rest looked up from reference TRBV5-6 and TRBJ2-1, is DAGVTQSPTHLIKTRGQQVTLRCSPKSGHDTVSWYQQALGQGPQFIFQYYEEEERQRGNFPDRFSGHQFPNYSSELNVNALLLGDSALYLCASSETRTSGSGNEQFFGPGTRLTVL.

The CDR3 nucleotides read TGTGCCAGCAGTTTGGGGACAGGGGGCCGAGAGACCCAGTACTTC. Translating it yields CASSLGTGGRETQYF. The chain couples TRBV27 to TRBJ2-5; 12 bases match TRBD1. The CDR3 spans 15 residues. The J segment lost 4 bases and the V segment lost 3 bases, leaving 3 bases of the junction unmatched. Germline V gene data show CDR1 as MNHEY and CDR2 as SMNVEV (reference sequence).

V and J are TRBV5-1 and TRBJ2-7, with 7 bases fitting TRBD2. Trimming took 0 bases from V and 0 from J; bases not matched to a gene: 12. CDR3 size: 18 residues. Germline V gene data show CDR1 as SGHRS and CDR2 as YFSETQ. CDR3 sequence (DNA): TGCGCCAGCAGCTTGGTTCCCTCTCTAGCGGCCCTCTCCTACGAGCAGTACTTC. This codes for CASSLVPSLAALSYEQYF.

This CDR3 is CASSLAIPWESSYNSPLHF. The DNA for the CDR3 is TGTGCCAGCAGCTTAGCAATCCCATGGGAGAGCTCCTATAATTCACCCCTCCACTTT. This sequence joins TRBV7-2 and TRBJ1-6; no clear D. V was trimmed by 0 bases and J by 0 bases, leaving 15 bases between them. The CDR3 contains 19 residues. Germline CDR1 reads SGHTA; CDR2 reads FQGNSA.

The chain carries TRBV30 and TRBJ1-1; TRBD1 is a possible D gene (6 bases). The V end lost 2 bases, the J end lost 4 bases, and 11 bases lay between the germline ends. Germline CDR1 GTSNPN, CDR2 SVGIG (reference sequence). The CDR3 has 13 residues. Written as DNA, the CDR3 is TGTGCCTGGAGTAAGATAGGGGGCACTGAAGCTTTCTTT. Residues: CAWSKIGGTEAFF.

This clone has a single count. The rearrangement uses TRBV7-3 and TRBJ1-1; D gene ambiguous. Trimming removed 1 base at V and 2 bases at J, with 5 bases between. The CDR3 has 13 amino acids. Germline V gene lookup returns CDR1 SGHTA and CDR2 FQGTGA. The CDR3 spells CASSLIGNTEAFF. The DNA of the CDR3 is TGTGCCAGCAGCTTAATCGGTAACACTGAAGCTTTCTTT.

V is TRBV6-5 and J is TRBJ1-5, with a tentative D call TRBD1 (6 bases). Per germline, CDR1 MNHEY and CDR2 SVGAGI. V was shortened by 7 bases and J by 6 bases, with 16 bases between the two germline ends. There are 14 residues in the CDR3. The CDR3 nucleotides read TGTGCCAGCACAGGACAGCCCTTAATTCAGCCCCAGCATTTT. Translating it yields CASTGQPLIQPQHF.

In its sample, this clone was seen once. V and J are TRBV4-1 and TRBJ1-3, with 9 bases lining up with TRBD1. Germline V gives CDR1 MGHRA, CDR2 YSYEKL. After removal of 4 bases from V and 10 bases from J, the junction contained 11 bases not matched to a gene. The CDR3 is 15 residues long. CDR3 DNA sequence: TGCGCCAGCAGCCTGACCGGGACAGGGAGTAGGACCATATATTTT. This codes for CASSLTGTGSRTIYF.

This chain joins TRBV3-1 (or the pseudogene TRBV3-2) and TRBJ1-5; D is unclear. The CDR3 spans 15 residues. CDR1 LGHDT and CDR2 YNNKEL come from the germline V gene (reference sequence). V was shortened by 2 bases and J by 1 base, with 9 bases between the two germline ends. As DNA, the CDR3 is TGTGCCAGCAGCCAAACGTGGCAGAGCAATCAGCCCCAGCATTTT. Encoded protein: CASSQTWQSNQPQHF.

The V and J genes are TRBV14 and TRBJ1-2; D perhaps matches TRBD1 (6 bases). CDR1 and CDR2 from the germline V gene are SGHDN and FVKESK. The CDR3 runs 18 residues. Trimming stripped 2 bases from V and 2 bases from J, with 21 bases between. CDR3 in DNA: TGTGCCAGCAGCCAAAGCCAGGGGCTAACTATGAAGAACTATGGCTACACCTTC. Translation gives CASSQSQGLTMKNYGYTF. Together with reference TRBV14 and TRBJ1-2, the CDR3 gives the full variable domain: EAGVTQFPSHSVIEKGQTVTLRCDPISGHDNLYWYRRVMGKEIKFLLHFVKESKQDESGMPNNRFLAERTGGTYSTLKVQPAELEDSGVYFCASSQSQGLTMKNYGYTFGSGTRLTVV.

The V gene is TRBV28, the J gene TRBJ1-5; 7 nucleotides agree with TRBD1. The V and J ends lost 4 bases and 7 bases, in that order; junction bases with no gene match: 10. Germline lookup yields CDR1 MDHEN and CDR2 SYDVKM. The CDR3 loop spans 15 amino acids. This chain's CDR3 is CASSSRQGLRQPQHF. Written as DNA, the CDR3 is TGTGCCAGCAGTTCCCGACAGGGCCTTAGACAGCCCCAGCATTTT.

This clone occurred a few times. V usage is TRBV10-2 and J usage is TRBJ1-1; TRBD1 aligns across 8 bases. With V trimmed by 4 bases and J by 1 base, 8 bases remained unmatched. CDR1 WSHSY and CDR2 SAAADI come from the germline V gene. CDR3 length: 16 residues. CDR3 DNA sequence: TGCGCCAGCAGTGCCTCCGGACAGGGACAGAACACTGAAGCTTTCTTT. It codes for CASSASGQGQNTEAFF.

This chain connects TRBV25-1 to TRBJ2-7; D may be TRBD2 (6 bases). Germline V gene lookup returns CDR1 MGHDK and CDR2 SYGVNS. Deletions cut 5 bases from V and 5 bases from J, with 19 bases between. The CDR3 extends over 15 amino acids. This CDR3 reads CASSFPGVFTDEQYF. CDR3 bases: TGTGCCAGCAGTTTTCCGGGGGTATTCACGGACGAGCAGTACTTC.

This chain links TRBV19 with TRBJ2-3; 11 bases agree with TRBD2. Germline CDR1 is LNHDA and CDR2 is SQIVND (reference sequence). The length of the CDR3 is 14 residues. With 6 bases clipped from V and 4 bases from J, the junction kept 3 bases outside the gene matches. CDR3 protein: CASRTSGTSDTQYF. CDR3 nucleotide sequence: TGTGCCAGTAGGACTAGCGGGACGTCAGATACGCAGTATTTT.

This clone was seen only once. The CDR3 sequence is CASSLSYPYSGYTF. The CDR3 DNA reads TGTGCCAGCAGTCTTAGTTATCCCTATTCTGGCTACACCTTC. The chain combines TRBV27 with TRBJ1-2; D not resolved. This CDR3 has 14 amino acids. Germline CDR1 MNHEY, CDR2 SMNVEV (reference sequence). V dropped 5 bases and J dropped 7 bases, with 17 bases sitting between them.

The chain combines TRBV5-6 with TRBJ1-1; unclear D gene. The CDR3 is 16 residues long. Germline values: CDR1 SGHDT, CDR2 YYEEEE. V was trimmed by 3 bases and J by 0 bases, leaving 15 bases between them. DNA of the CDR3: TGTGCCAGCAGCTCCCCCGCCGGTACCCTGAACACTGAAGCTTTCTTT. This sequence encodes CASSSPAGTLNTEAFF.

This sequence joins TRBV5-5 and TRBJ1-1; possible D gene TRBD1, 5 bases. Trimming stripped 0 bases from V and 8 bases from J, with 17 bases between. The CDR3 runs 15 residues. Germline values: CDR1 SGHKS, CDR2 YYEKEE (reference sequence). The CDR3: CASSLDGREIDEAFF. The CDR3 DNA follows: TGTGCCAGCAGCTTGGATGGCAGGGAAATCGACGAAGCTTTCTTT.

This sequence joins TRBV6-5 and TRBJ2-1; 7 bases match TRBD1. V lost 7 bases to trimming and J lost 3 bases; unmatched junction nucleotides: 9. Germline V gives CDR1 MNHEY, CDR2 SVGAGI. The CDR3 runs 15 residues. The CDR3 sequence: CASTNDREFYNEQFF. DNA of the CDR3: TGTGCCAGCACCAACGACAGGGAGTTCTACAATGAGCAGTTCTTC.

The chain uses TRBV5-6 and TRBJ2-2; 8 bases are a match to TRBD2. Trimming at V came to 5 bases and at J to 5 bases, leaving 11 bases not matched to a gene. The CDR3 is 16 residues long. Germline loops: CDR1 SGHDT, CDR2 YYEEEE. The CDR3 sequence is CASRPDKRGPTGELFF. CDR3 sequence (DNA): TGTGCCAGCAGGCCCGACAAGCGGGGGCCTACCGGGGAGCTGTTTTTT.